One and the same sample provided the 11 T cell receptor beta chains below, sequenced in a study of STAT3 mutations in large granular lymphocyte leukemia. No cognate antigen is known for these TCRs. Assay used: immunoSEQ multiplex PCR; TCRdb lists only in-frame clones, some missing. The sample has several thousand clones; under 70% are singletons. General observations from the study: Every T-LGLL patient had at least one immunodominant TCRbeta clonotype.

The sequencing sample was made of peripheral blood mononuclear cells. The receptors were gathered from a male patient aged 50 to 59 with T-cell large granular lymphocyte leukemia. Some clones in this sample may be carry-over from other donors' samples.

The V call is TRBV27, the J call TRBJ1-5; the D is unclear. CDR3 size: 14 residues. V was pared by 5 bases and J by 7 bases, with 15 bases between. The germline V gene has CDR1 MNHEY and CDR2 SMNVEV (reference sequence). The CDR3 nucleotides read TGTGCCAGCAGTACGACGCCGGATTGGCAGCCCCAGCATTTT. Translating gives CASSTTPDWQPQHF.

This chain joins TRBV29-1 and TRBJ1-1, with D possibly TRBD1 on 6 matching bases. The germline CDR1 and CDR2 sequences are SQVTM and ANQGSEA. Trimming took off 6 bases at V and 1 base at J, with 9 bases between the two ends. CDR3 length equals 12 residues. CDR3 sequence reads: CSVRGGNTEAFF. The CDR3 nucleotides are TGCAGCGTAAGAGGGGGGAACACTGAAGCTTTCTTT. Drawing the rest from reference TRBV29-1 and TRBJ1-1, the complete variable domain is SAVISQKPSRDICQRGTSLTIQCQVDSQVTMMFWYRQQPGQSLTLIATANQGSEATYESGFVIDKFPISRPNLTFSTLTVSNMSPEDSSIYLCSVRGGNTEAFFGQGTRLTVV.

The V and J genes are TRBV7-9 and TRBJ1-2; weak D call: TRBD1 (6 bases). The CDR3 sequence is 11 residues long. Per germline, CDR1 SEHNR and CDR2 FQNEAQ (reference sequence). V was clipped by 11 bases and J by 4 bases, with 11 bases between them. CDR3 sequence: CAGQGGYGYTF. Here the CDR3 DNA reads TGTGCCGGACAAGGGGGCTATGGCTACACCTTC.

This clone came up a few times. The rearrangement joins TRBV6-6 to TRBJ1-5; D is undetermined. Looked up from germline, CDR1 is MNHNY and CDR2 is SVGAGI (reference sequence). Trimming took 6 bases from V and 7 from J, leaving 10 bases between them. The CDR3 length is 12 residues. CDR3 amino acids: CASSHTSQPQHF. The CDR3, as DNA: TGTGCCAGCAGCCATACATCCCAGCCCCAGCATTTT.

This clone is a singleton in its sample. The chain carries TRBV6-5 and TRBJ1-3, with a tentative D call TRBD1 (5 bases). The germline V and J ends were trimmed by 4 bases and 4 bases, with 17 bases remaining between them. Per the germline V gene, CDR1 is MNHEY and CDR2 is SVGAGI. CDR3 length: 16 residues. CDR3 DNA: TGTGCCAGCAGTTTGGGACTTCCAGACCAAGGAAACACCATATATTTT. Translating gives CASSLGLPDQGNTIYF.

V is TRBV30 and J is TRBJ1-3; TRBD1 is a possible D gene (5 bases). Germline V gene lookup returns CDR1 GTSNPN and CDR2 SVGIG (reference sequence). The CDR3 consists of 12 residues. Trimming took 3 bases from V and 7 from J, leaving 10 bases between them. The CDR3 sequence is CAWSRDGNTIYF. The CDR3 DNA is TGTGCCTGGAGCAGGGATGGCAACACCATATATTTT.

The genes are TRBV6-4 and TRBJ2-5; D is ambiguous. V was cut by 4 bases and J by 1 base, with 10 bases left in between. Germline CDR1 reads MRHNA; CDR2 reads SNTAGT. The length of the CDR3 is 14 residues. The CDR3 sequence is CASSGPLPQETQYF. CDR3 DNA sequence: TGTGCCAGCAGTGGGCCTCTCCCCCAAGAGACCCAGTACTTC.

This clone was counted a few times. The V gene is TRBV29-1, the J gene TRBJ1-2, with a weak D call TRBD1 (5 bases). The V gene lost 7 bases and the J gene lost 5 bases, with 14 bases spanning the gap. This CDR3 has 12 amino acids. Germline CDR1 is SQVTM and CDR2 is ANQGSEA. This CDR3 is CSAVTEGYGYTF. In DNA form, the CDR3 reads TGCAGCGCCGTCACAGAGGGGTATGGCTACACCTTC.

V and J are TRBV5-1 and TRBJ1-4; D unclear. Trimming left V 5 bases short and J 8 bases short, with 7 bases between. The length of the CDR3 is 11 residues. Germline lookup yields CDR1 SGHRS and CDR2 YFSETQ. The CDR3 DNA sequence: TGCGCCAGCAGATCGGGCGAAAAACTGTTTTTT. Residues: CASRSGEKLFF.

The sample holds a few counts of this clone. The chain employs TRBV18 and TRBJ1-2, with 10 bases matching TRBD1. This CDR3 is 14 amino acids long. CDR1 and CDR2 (germline): KGHSH, LQKENI. The junction had 2 bases not matched to a gene; V was cut back by 3 bases and J by 4 bases. DNA of the CDR3: TGTGCCAGCTCACCCGGGACAGGGGCCTATGGCTACACCTTC. It translates to CASSPGTGAYGYTF.

This clone was found once. The chain joins TRBV11-2 to TRBJ2-7; D ambiguous. The germline V gene encodes CDR1 SGHAT and CDR2 FQNNGV. This CDR3 has 12 residues. Between the trimmed V and J ends, which lost 5 bases and 4 bases, there was a span of 9 bases. CDR3 residues: CASSAGVYEQYF. The CDR3 region has the DNA TGTGCCAGCAGCGCAGGAGTTTACGAGCAGTACTTC.